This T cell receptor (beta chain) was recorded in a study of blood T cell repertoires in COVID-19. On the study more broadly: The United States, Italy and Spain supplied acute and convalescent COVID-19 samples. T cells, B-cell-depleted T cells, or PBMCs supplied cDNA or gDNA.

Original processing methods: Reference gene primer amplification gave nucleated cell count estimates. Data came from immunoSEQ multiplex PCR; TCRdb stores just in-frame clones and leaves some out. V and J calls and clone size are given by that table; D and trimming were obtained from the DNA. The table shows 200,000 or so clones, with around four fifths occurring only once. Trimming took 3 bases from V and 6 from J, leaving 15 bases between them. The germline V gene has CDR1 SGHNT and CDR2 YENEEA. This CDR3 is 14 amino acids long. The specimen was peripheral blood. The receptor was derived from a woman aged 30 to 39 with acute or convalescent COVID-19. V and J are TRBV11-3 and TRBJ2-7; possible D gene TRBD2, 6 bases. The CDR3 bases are TGTGCCAGCAGCTTTCGGGGGACCCCTTCCGAGCAGTACTTC. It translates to CASSFRGTPSEQYF.